The rows below give T cell receptor beta chains drawn from one sample of a study of OX40 agonist ivuxolimab in advanced cancers. Sequenced by immunoSEQ multiplex PCR; TCRdb stores in-frame clones only, minus some. The table has tens of thousands of clones, approximately 90% seen once. The material was CD4+ or CD8+ T cells sorted from blood, obtained in a trial of the OX40 agonist ivuxolimab. These receptors all stem from an adult with an advanced solid tumor such as melanoma, head and neck, liver or kidney cancer. CDR3s include the opening cysteine and the closing phenylalanine or tryptophan. The order of the fields is CDR3 length, V gene, J gene, D gene, clone size, CDR3 protein, CDR3 DNA. A D gene is named only where the DNA matches it firmly. For some rows the clone size is stated as once, few or many, or as a class when expanded; others skip it.

cdr3_length: 14; v_call: TRBV18; j_call: TRBJ2-6; d_call: NA; clone_size: once; cdr3_aa: CASSPDRGANVLTF; cdr3_nt: TGTGCCAGCTCTCCCGACAGGGGGGCCAACGTCCTGACTTTC
cdr3_length: 14; v_call: TRBV7-3; j_call: TRBJ1-1; d_call: NA; clone_size: few; cdr3_aa: CASSLNSGNAEAFF; cdr3_nt: TGTGCCAGCAGCTTAAACTCAGGGAACGCTGAAGCTTTCTTT
cdr3_length: 17; v_call: TRBV4-1; j_call: TRBJ2-2; d_call: TRBD2; clone_size: NA; cdr3_aa: CASSQGLAGGLTGELFF; cdr3_nt: TGCGCCAGCAGCCAAGGACTAGCGGGAGGATTGACCGGGGAGCTGTTTTTT
cdr3_length: 15; v_call: TRBV5-4; j_call: TRBJ2-2; d_call: NA; clone_size: NA; cdr3_aa: CASSLELARTGELFF; cdr3_nt: TGTGCCAGCAGCTTGGAACTAGCACGTACCGGGGAGCTGTTTTTT
cdr3_length: 14; v_call: TRBV28; j_call: TRBJ1-2; d_call: NA; clone_size: few; cdr3_aa: CASSLVQYNYGYTF; cdr3_nt: TGTGCCAGCAGTTTAGTTCAATACAACTATGGCTACACCTTC
cdr3_length: 15; v_call: TRBV7-9; j_call: TRBJ2-2; d_call: TRBD2; clone_size: NA; cdr3_aa: CASNPHGLAVGELFF; cdr3_nt: TGTGCCAGCAATCCGCACGGACTAGCGGTCGGGGAGCTGTTTTTT
cdr3_length: 14; v_call: TRBV28; j_call: TRBJ1-4; d_call: NA; clone_size: once; cdr3_aa: CASSLVATNEKLFF; cdr3_nt: TGTGCCAGCAGTTTAGTAGCTACTAATGAAAAACTGTTTTTT
cdr3_length: 12; v_call: TRBV7-9; j_call: TRBJ2-1; d_call: NA; clone_size: NA; cdr3_aa: CASSLGLNEQFF; cdr3_nt: TGTGCCAGCAGCTTAGGACTTAATGAGCAGTTCTTC
cdr3_length: 15; v_call: TRBV19; j_call: TRBJ2-7; d_call: TRBD1; clone_size: NA; cdr3_aa: CASSGRQGNSYEQYF; cdr3_nt: TGTGCCAGTAGTGGCCGACAGGGCAACTCCTACGAGCAGTACTTC
cdr3_length: 13; v_call: TRBV5-6; j_call: TRBJ2-7; d_call: TRBD1; clone_size: NA; cdr3_aa: CASSRRQGGEQYF; cdr3_nt: TGTGCCAGCAGCCGCAGACAGGGGGGCGAGCAGTACTTC
cdr3_length: 16; v_call: TRBV27; j_call: TRBJ2-1; d_call: TRBD2; clone_size: NA; cdr3_aa: CASSRPLAGNGYEQFF; cdr3_nt: TGTGCCAGCAGTCGCCCCTTAGCGGGAAATGGCTATGAGCAGTTCTTC
cdr3_length: 15; v_call: TRBV6-6; j_call: TRBJ2-2; d_call: NA; clone_size: NA; cdr3_aa: CASSYGQERTGELFF; cdr3_nt: TGTGCCAGCAGTTACGGCCAGGAGAGGACCGGGGAGCTGTTTTTT
cdr3_length: 14; v_call: TRBV7-9; j_call: TRBJ2-1; d_call: NA; clone_size: NA; cdr3_aa: CASSIGTGNNEQFF; cdr3_nt: TGTGCCAGCAGCATCGGGACTGGCAACAATGAGCAGTTCTTC
cdr3_length: 14; v_call: TRBV5-1; j_call: TRBJ1-2; d_call: NA; clone_size: NA; cdr3_aa: CASSLDGPRGGYTF; cdr3_nt: TGCGCCAGCAGCTTGGATGGGCCCAGGGGAGGCTACACCTTC
cdr3_length: 17; v_call: TRBV6-1; j_call: TRBJ2-1; d_call: TRBD2; clone_size: once; cdr3_aa: CASSELGLAGAYNEQFF; cdr3_nt: TGTGCCAGCAGTGAATTGGGGCTAGCGGGAGCCTACAATGAGCAGTTCTTC
cdr3_length: 15; v_call: TRBV4-3; j_call: TRBJ1-2; d_call: NA; clone_size: NA; cdr3_aa: CASSQDFRGDYGYTF; cdr3_nt: TGCGCCAGCAGCCAAGATTTTCGGGGGGACTATGGCTACACCTTC
cdr3_length: 13; v_call: TRBV7-2; j_call: TRBJ2-7; d_call: TRBD1; clone_size: NA; cdr3_aa: CASSSGGDYEQYF; cdr3_nt: TGTGCCAGCAGCTCAGGGGGCGATTACGAGCAGTACTTC
cdr3_length: 15; v_call: TRBV5-6; j_call: TRBJ2-5; d_call: TRBD1; clone_size: NA; cdr3_aa: CASTLTTGGEETQYF; cdr3_nt: TGTGCCAGCACCTTAACGACAGGGGGAGAGGAGACCCAGTACTTC
cdr3_length: 16; v_call: TRBV28; j_call: TRBJ1-1; d_call: NA; clone_size: NA; cdr3_aa: CASSLTITRVNTEAFF; cdr3_nt: TGTGCCAGCAGTTTAACTATCACCCGCGTGAACACTGAAGCTTTCTTT
cdr3_length: 15; v_call: TRBV4-3; j_call: TRBJ1-1; d_call: TRBD1; clone_size: NA; cdr3_aa: CASSQIDRGGTEAFF; cdr3_nt: TGCGCCAGCAGCCAAATAGACAGGGGGGGGACTGAAGCTTTCTTT
cdr3_length: 13; v_call: TRBV11-3; j_call: TRBJ2-1; d_call: NA; clone_size: NA; cdr3_aa: CASSLEIGSEQFF; cdr3_nt: TGTGCCAGCAGCTTGGAAATAGGTAGTGAGCAGTTCTTC
cdr3_length: 13; v_call: TRBV14; j_call: TRBJ2-5; d_call: NA; clone_size: NA; cdr3_aa: CASSQGRKETQYF; cdr3_nt: TGTGCCAGCAGCCAAGGGCGTAAAGAGACCCAGTACTTC
cdr3_length: 19; v_call: TRBV14; j_call: TRBJ2-6; d_call: TRBD1; clone_size: NA; cdr3_aa: CASSQADRTVYSGANVLTF; cdr3_nt: TGTGCCAGCAGCCAAGCGGACAGGACAGTCTATTCCGGGGCCAACGTCCTGACTTTC
cdr3_length: 11; v_call: TRBV7-6; j_call: TRBJ2-5; d_call: NA; clone_size: NA; cdr3_aa: CASSLVETQYF; cdr3_nt: TGTGCCAGCAGCTTAGTGGAGACCCAGTACTTC
cdr3_length: 14; v_call: TRBV7-2; j_call: TRBJ2-7; d_call: NA; clone_size: NA; cdr3_aa: CASSLAQISYEQYF; cdr3_nt: TGTGCCAGCAGCTTAGCACAGATCTCCTACGAGCAGTACTTC
cdr3_length: 14; v_call: TRBV18; j_call: TRBJ2-3; d_call: TRBD1; clone_size: NA; cdr3_aa: CASSPTGGIDTQYF; cdr3_nt: TGTGCCAGCTCACCGACAGGGGGCATCGATACGCAGTATTTT
cdr3_length: 16; v_call: TRBV18; j_call: TRBJ2-2; d_call: TRBD1; clone_size: once; cdr3_aa: CASSQLGQLNTGELFF; cdr3_nt: TGTGCCAGCTCACAATTGGGACAGCTAAACACCGGGGAGCTGTTTTTT
cdr3_length: 15; v_call: TRBV7-8; j_call: TRBJ1-2; d_call: TRBD1; clone_size: NA; cdr3_aa: CASRRLTGGAFGYTF; cdr3_nt: TGTGCCAGCAGGCGTCTGACAGGGGGCGCTTTTGGCTACACCTTC
cdr3_length: 13; v_call: TRBV19; j_call: TRBJ2-7; d_call: NA; clone_size: once; cdr3_aa: CASSLGRSYEQYF; cdr3_nt: TGTGCCAGTAGTCTGGGCCGCTCCTACGAGCAGTACTTC